The 5 T cell receptor beta chains below all came from one sample that was sequenced in a study of T cell responses to AZD1222 COVID-19 vaccine. Data came from immunoSEQ multiplex PCR; TCRdb stores just in-frame clones and leaves some out. The repertoire includes about 180,000 clones, 80% to 95% of them detected once, and under 1.1% sits in the top ten. Sequencing used peripheral blood, obtained 28 days after the second dose of the MenACWY control vaccine. These receptor sequences come from an adult who received the MenACWY meningococcal vaccine as a control.

The V and J genes are TRBV27 and TRBJ1-2, with 8 nucleotides matching TRBD1. CDR3 length equals 13 residues. Per the germline V gene, CDR1 is MNHEY and CDR2 is SMNVEV (reference sequence). The ends lost 5 bases at V and 7 bases at J; junction bases unmatched: 6. The CDR3 is CASSHGQGGGYTF. The CDR3 nucleotides are TGTGCCAGCAGTCACGGACAGGGTGGTGGCTACACCTTC.

The rearrangement joins TRBV7-2 to TRBJ2-7, with TRBD2 matching over 7 bases. V dropped 5 bases and J dropped 0; count of bases not matched to a gene: 10. Germline lookup yields CDR1 SGHTA and CDR2 FQGNSA. This CDR3 comprises 16 residues. The CDR3 coding sequence is TGTGCCAGCAGCCTAAATTCGGGACTATTCTCCTACGAGCAGTACTTC. Encoded protein: CASSLNSGLFSYEQYF.

V usage is TRBV7-8 and J usage is TRBJ1-4, with unresolved D. Trimming pared 2 bases from V and 4 bases from J, leaving 11 bases between. Germline CDR1 reads SGHVS; CDR2 reads FQNEAQ. The CDR3 consists of 15 residues. CDR3 loop: CASSLRRAVNEKLFF. The CDR3 DNA sequence: TGTGCCAGCAGCTTAAGGCGGGCGGTTAATGAAAAACTGTTTTTT.

The CDR3 reads CASSGGQQSNQPQHF. CDR3 bases: TGTGCCAGCAGCGGCGGACAGCAGAGCAATCAGCCCCAGCATTTT. The V and J genes are TRBV9 and TRBJ1-5, with a tentative D call TRBD1 (6 bases). This CDR3 spans 15 amino acids. The germline V gene encodes CDR1 SGDLS and CDR2 YYNGEE. V dropped 3 bases and J dropped 1 base, with 11 bases sitting between them.

The rearrangement joins TRBV6-5 to TRBJ1-2, with a weak D call TRBD1 (6 bases). Trimming removed 2 bases from V and 8 bases from J, with 9 bases in between. From germline, CDR1 is MNHEY and CDR2 SVGAGI. The CDR3 runs 12 residues. CDR3 coding DNA: TGTGCCAGCAGTTACACAGGGTGGGGCTACACCTTC. This translates into CASSYTGWGYTF.